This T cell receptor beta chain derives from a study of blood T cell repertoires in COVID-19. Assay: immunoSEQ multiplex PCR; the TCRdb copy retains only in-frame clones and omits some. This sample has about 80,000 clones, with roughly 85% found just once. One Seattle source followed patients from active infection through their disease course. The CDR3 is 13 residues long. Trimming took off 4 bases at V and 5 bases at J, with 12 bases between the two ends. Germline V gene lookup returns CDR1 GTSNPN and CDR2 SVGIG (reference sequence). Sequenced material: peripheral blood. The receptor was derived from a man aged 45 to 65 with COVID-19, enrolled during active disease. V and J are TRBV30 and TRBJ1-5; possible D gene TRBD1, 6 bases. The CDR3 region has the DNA TGTGCCTGGAATAACAGGGTGGATCAGCCCCAGCATTTT. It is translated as CAWNNRVDQPQHF.